These 9 T cell receptor beta chains originate from one sample sequenced in a study of blood T cell repertoires in COVID-19. Using immunoSEQ multiplex PCR, the repertoire was profiled, and TCRdb retains in-frame clones only, with some absent. The sample shows more than 80,000 clones, roughly 88% of them seen only once. The sample taken for sequencing was peripheral blood. These receptors were taken from a man in his fifties with active COVID-19.

This chain joins TRBV19 and TRBJ1-6; perhaps TRBD1 as D (5 bases). With 2 bases removed from V and 0 bases from J, the gap between germline ends came to 14 bases. Germline V gene lookup returns CDR1 LNHDA and CDR2 SQIVND (reference sequence). The CDR3 has 18 amino acids. The CDR3 protein is CASSITGGRSSYNSPLHF. In DNA form, the CDR3 reads TGTGCCAGTAGTATAACCGGGGGACGGAGCTCCTATAATTCACCCCTCCACTTT.

The chain is built from TRBV5-6 and TRBJ1-2; 7 positions agree with TRBD1. The CDR3 is 15 residues long. CDR1 and CDR2 (germline): SGHDT, YYEEEE. J gave up 1 base and V 1 base, and 4 bases lay outside the gene matches. CDR3 DNA: TGTGCCAGCAGCTTGACGGGACAGAGTAACTATGGCTACACCTTC. Translated, it gives CASSLTGQSNYGYTF.

The chain employs TRBV19 and TRBJ2-5; TRBD2 aligns across 7 bases. The germline gives CDR1 LNHDA, CDR2 SQIVND (reference sequence). This CDR3 has 15 residues. Trimming cost V 5 bases and J 1 base; bases outside gene matches: 7. The CDR3 sequence is CASSGGEGSQETQYF. CDR3 nucleotide sequence: TGTGCCAGTAGTGGAGGGGAGGGGTCCCAAGAGACCCAGTACTTC. The full variable domain, rest sourced from reference TRBV19 and TRBJ2-5, is DGGITQSPKYLFRKEGQNVTLSCEQNLNHDAMYWYRQDPGQGLRLIYYSQIVNDFQKGDIAEGYSVSREKKESFPLTVTSAQKNPTAFYLCASSGGEGSQETQYFGPGTRLLVL.

The V gene is TRBV3-1 (or the pseudogene TRBV3-2), the J gene TRBJ1-1, with 8 bases matching TRBD1. Germline V lookup: CDR1 LGHDT, CDR2 YNNKEL (reference sequence). Germline trimming cut 8 bases from V and 1 base from J; bases unmatched to any gene: 21. The CDR3 is 19 amino acids. This chain's CDR3 is CASQTRWGRGRPGNTEAFF. CDR3 sequence (DNA): TGTGCCAGCCAAACAAGATGGGGCAGGGGGCGCCCCGGGAACACTGAAGCTTTCTTT.

The CDR3 loop is CASSHMDTQYF. The CDR3 DNA sequence: TGTGCCAGCAGCCACATGGATACGCAGTATTTT. The chain has TRBV11-2 and TRBJ2-3; no definite D call. The CDR3 contains 11 residues. Trimming left V 5 bases short and J 6 bases short, with 6 bases between. Germline V gene lookup returns CDR1 SGHAT and CDR2 FQNNGV.

This clone was counted only a few times. CDR3 DNA: TGTGCCAGCAGTTCCCCAGGATTACTTGAAGCTTTCTTT. Residues: CASSSPGLLEAFF. The chain carries TRBV28 and TRBJ1-1; D is unclear. Germline V gene lookup returns CDR1 MDHEN and CDR2 SYDVKM. The CDR3 totals 13 residues. Deletions cut 4 bases from V and 7 bases from J, with 13 bases between.

The V call is TRBV10-3, the J call TRBJ2-3; no definite D call. V was shortened by 8 bases and J by 6 bases, with 12 bases between the two germline ends. CDR1 is ENHRY, CDR2 SYGVKD, per germline. The length of the CDR3 is 12 residues. The CDR3 is CAIGQSKDTQYF. The DNA of the CDR3 is TGTGCCATCGGGCAGTCAAAGGATACGCAGTATTTT.

This chain joins TRBV7-2 and TRBJ2-7, with D possibly matching TRBD2 (6 bases). This CDR3 has 17 residues. Between the trimmed V and J ends, which lost 5 bases and 0 bases, there was a span of 20 bases. Per the germline V gene, CDR1 is SGHTA and CDR2 is FQGNSA. CDR3 sequence: CASSQSRGLRSSYEQYF. The CDR3 bases are TGTGCCAGCAGCCAGAGCCGGGGACTGAGGAGCTCCTACGAGCAGTACTTC.

This clone turned up a few times. This sequence joins TRBV28 and TRBJ2-1; the match to TRBD2 covers 12 bases. This CDR3 spans 16 amino acids. After removal of 2 bases from V and 7 bases from J, the junction contained 6 bases not matched to a gene. Germline V gene sequence: CDR1 MDHEN, CDR2 SYDVKM. CDR3 region: CASSLGLAGGLNEQFF. The CDR3 coding sequence is TGTGCCAGCAGTTTAGGGCTAGCGGGGGGGCTAAATGAGCAGTTCTTC.